This TCR beta chain was identified in a study of Graves' ophthalmopathy and Graves' hyperthyroidism. RNA transcripts provided the template for amplifying TCR beta CDR3 regions. The workflow started with a first-round RT-PCR run with HTBI primers and then moved on to a second-round multiplex PCR. MiXCR, applied by TCRdb to the multiplex PCR reads, yields one record per CDR3 protein. Seen here are around 1,200,000 distinct CDR3 sequences, 35% to 45% observed once, and the top ten hold approximately 10%. This clonotype has only one observation. After removal of 5 bases from V and 5 bases from J, the junction contained 7 bases not matched to a gene. Germline assignment: CDR1 SGHVS and CDR2 FQNEAQ. CDR3 length: 15 residues.

The receptor's source is an adult man with Graves' hyperthyroidism. This chain links TRBV7-8 with TRBJ1-5, with TRBD1 matching over 9 bases. The specimen was peripheral blood or thyroid tissue (not recorded which). The CDR3 region has the DNA TGTGCCAGCAGCCGCGGGACAGGGCACGATCAGCCCCAGCATTTT. Translation: CASSRGTGHDQPQHF.